This entry is about one TCR beta chain. This entry is derived from a study of CD8+CD57+ T cells in acquired aplastic anemia. The wider study: Sorted CD4+ and CD8+ cells yielded DNA averaging about 3.2 ug.

Genomic DNA, the template, was used for profiling of the TCR beta VDJ and CDR3. From the reads, TCRdb called clonotypes with MiXCR, one entry per CDR3 protein. This table has 150,000 to 200,000 distinct CDR3 sequences, around 66% appearing once. Germline CDR1 reads SGHRS; CDR2 reads YFSETQ. The J segment lost 7 bases and the V segment lost 1 base, leaving 10 bases of the junction unmatched. The CDR3 extends over 15 amino acids. The chain links TRBV5-1 to TRBJ1-1; 7 nucleotides match TRBD1. The sequence was obtained from a human donor with severe aplastic anemia or a healthy control (not recorded which). Sequences were obtained from sorted CD4+, CD8+, or CD8+CD57+ T cells (not recorded which) from PBMCs. Written as DNA, the CDR3 is TGCGCCAGCAGCTTGCGGTCCGGGACAGCGAATGAAGCTTTCTTT. Its translation: CASSLRSGTANEAFF.